This TCR beta chain was identified in a study of blood T cell repertoires in COVID-19. The protocol was immunoSEQ multiplex PCR, while the TCRdb copy is restricted to in-frame clones and leaves out a portion. The sample holds about 130,000 clones; roughly 84% are singletons and the top ten take around an eighth. This CDR3 comprises 15 residues. V lost 2 bases, J lost 0 bases, and 11 bases lay in between. Looked up from germline, CDR1 is SGHTA and CDR2 is FQGNSA. This TCR came from a young woman who had recovered from COVID-19. Specimen: peripheral blood. This sequence joins TRBV7-2 and TRBJ2-7, with a tentative D call TRBD1 (7 bases). The CDR3 reads CASSLQGGASYEQYF. The CDR3 nucleotides read TGTGCCAGCAGCTTACAGGGGGGAGCCTCCTACGAGCAGTACTTC.